The clone carrying this T cell receptor beta chain turned up a few times. V was clipped by 0 bases and J by 2 bases, with 13 bases between them. Germline V CDR1 and CDR2: SGHRS, YFSETQ. CDR3 length: 16 amino acids. TCRdb redid the calling of the 5' RACE reads with MiXCR, one entry per CDR3 protein. The data show tens of thousands of distinct CDR3 sequences, 14% seen once. These data belong to a study of early T cells in non-severe SARS-CoV-2 infection. What was sequenced was whole blood. The sequence was obtained from an adult who was a healthcare worker with PCR-confirmed SARS-CoV-2 infection or an uninfected control (not recorded which). The chain has TRBV5-1 and TRBJ2-3; unclear D gene. The CDR3 DNA reads TGCGCCAGCAGCTTGGCCCTATCGACTTACACAGATACGCAGTATTTT. Amino acids: CASSLALSTYTDTQYF.